Shown below are 11 T cell receptor beta chains from a single sample sequenced in a study of T cells in tuberculosis. The protocol was immunoSEQ multiplex PCR, while the TCRdb copy is restricted to in-frame clones and leaves out a portion. In the table there are fewer than 40,000 clones, under 98% of which are singletons. The material sequenced was PBMCs. These receptors all stem from a donor aged 5 to 30 with latent tuberculosis or without tuberculosis infection.

In regard to this clone: At one boundary the junction diverges from the germline segment, which might be a read error. The chain recombines TRBV28 with TRBJ2-7; TRBD2 agrees at 9 bases. Germline loops: CDR1 MDHEN, CDR2 SYDVKM. The CDR3 consists of 14 residues. CDR3 nucleotide sequence: TGTGCCAGCAGTTTAGGGACTAGCTCCCACGAGCAGTACTTC. Protein sequence: CASSLGTSSHEQYF.

The V gene is TRBV14, the J gene TRBJ2-1; D unresolved. The germline V gene has CDR1 SGHDN and CDR2 FVKESK. V lost 4 bases and J lost 5, with 9 bases in between. The CDR3 has 13 amino acids. CDR3 in DNA: TGTGCCAGCAGCCGATGGCCCCACAATGAGCAGTTCTTC. This translates into CASSRWPHNEQFF.

The V call is TRBV7-3, the J call TRBJ2-2; 9 nucleotides align to TRBD1. V was pared by 5 bases and J by 7 bases, with 5 bases of the junction left unmatched. CDR1 is SGHTA, CDR2 FQGTGA, per germline. This CDR3 is built from 14 residues. The CDR3 DNA reads as TGTGCCAGCAGCCGGACAGGGGCGAACGGGGAGCTGTTTTTT. Its translation: CASSRTGANGELFF. The whole variable domain, remainder taken from reference TRBV7-3 and TRBJ2-2, is GAGVSQTPSNKVTEKGKYVELRCDPISGHTALYWYRQSLGQGPEFLIYFQGTGAADDSGLPNDRFFAVRPEGSVSTLKIQRTERGDSAVYLCASSRTGANGELFFGEGSRLTVL.

The chain links TRBV10-3 to TRBJ2-2, with TRBD1 identical over 10 bases. Per germline, CDR1 ENHRY and CDR2 SYGVKD. The CDR3 covers 15 residues. V dropped 10 bases and J dropped 1; count of bases not matched to a gene: 6. In DNA, the CDR3 is TGTGCCACCAATGGACAGGGGGAGAACACCGGGGAGCTGTTTTTT. Protein: CATNGQGENTGELFF.

The chain combines TRBV19 with TRBJ2-3; 8 bases match TRBD2. Germline V gives CDR1 LNHDA, CDR2 SQIVND (reference sequence). CDR3 length: 15 residues. V dropped 5 bases and J dropped 2; count of bases not matched to a gene: 6. Written as DNA, the CDR3 is TGTGCCAGTAGTTCTACTAGCGGTTACACAGATACGCAGTATTTT. This sequence encodes CASSSTSGYTDTQYF.

This chain connects TRBV18 to TRBJ1-4, with a weak D call TRBD1 (6 bases). The CDR3 totals 15 residues. CDR1 KGHSH and CDR2 LQKENI come from the germline V gene. V lost 3 bases and J lost 6, with 14 bases in between. CDR3 loop: CASSPDQGTYEKLFF. The DNA for the CDR3 is TGTGCCAGCTCACCTGACCAGGGGACATATGAAAAACTGTTTTTT.

This clone was observed once. The chain has TRBV5-1 and TRBJ2-7; 7 nucleotides match TRBD2. Germline loops: CDR1 SGHRS, CDR2 YFSETQ. V shed 0 bases, J shed 2 bases, and the junction held 5 bases outside the gene matches. The CDR3 has 15 amino acids. The DNA for the CDR3 is TGCGCCAGCAGCTTGGGTCTAGCGGTCACCTACGAGCAGTACTTC. Its translation is CASSLGLAVTYEQYF.

The chain couples TRBV5-1 to TRBJ2-7; D may be TRBD2 (5 bases). This CDR3 is built from 15 residues. Germline CDR1 SGHRS, CDR2 YFSETQ. V lost 0 bases and J lost 1, with 11 bases in between. The CDR3 is CASSLASGYSYEQYF. The CDR3 region has the DNA TGCGCCAGCAGCTTGGCCTCGGGGTATTCCTACGAGCAGTACTTC.

V gene TRBV4-2 combines with J gene TRBJ2-3; 12 bases align to TRBD2. The CDR3 extends over 17 amino acids. V lost 3 bases and J lost 8; bases outside the gene matches: 12. Germline assignment: CDR1 LGHNA and CDR2 YNFKEQ. The CDR3 DNA follows: TGTGCCAGCAGCCAGGAACCCGGGACTAGCGGGCTTATTACGCAGTATTTT. Translated, it gives CASSQEPGTSGLITQYF.

The genes are TRBV2 and TRBJ1-1; 9 bases agree with TRBD1. With V trimmed by 7 bases and J by 5 bases, 8 bases remained unmatched. The CDR3 has 14 amino acids. Germline loops: CDR1 SNHLY, CDR2 FYNNEI. CDR3 loop: CASNRQGEVTEAFF. The CDR3 DNA follows: TGTGCCAGCAACAGACAGGGGGAGGTTACTGAAGCTTTCTTT.

The rearrangement joins TRBV2 to TRBJ2-2, with unresolved D. The ends were cut back, 4 bases at V and 4 bases at J, with 7 bases in the middle. The germline V gene encodes CDR1 SNHLY and CDR2 FYNNEI. This CDR3 has 13 amino acids. The CDR3, as DNA: TGTGCCAGCAGTGTGCCCGGCACCGGGGAGCTGTTTTTT. Its protein is CASSVPGTGELFF.